Listed here is a single T cell receptor (beta chain). This sample is part of a study of blood T cell repertoires in COVID-19. Study-level information: The United States, Italy and Spain supplied acute and convalescent COVID-19 samples. PBMCs, B-cell-depleted T cells, or T cells were the source of the cDNA or gDNA that made up the material.

Original processing notes: Reference gene primer amplification yielded estimated nucleated cell counts. The protocol was immunoSEQ multiplex PCR, while the TCRdb copy is restricted to in-frame clones and leaves out a portion. V, J and clone size reflect that table, while D and trimming were determined from the DNA. This table holds more than 200,000 clones, 65% to 85% found once. The receptor comes from a woman aged 40 to 49 with active or convalescent COVID-19. Sequenced material: peripheral blood.

DNA for the CDR3: TGTGCCATCCTGGGGGGGGGTAACTATGGCTACACCTTC. This sequence encodes CAILGGGNYGYTF. The V gene is TRBV28, the J gene TRBJ1-2, with a weak D call TRBD1 (5 bases). V was cut by 10 bases and J by 1 base, with 13 bases left in between. The CDR3 loop spans 13 amino acids. The V gene's germline CDR1 is MDHEN and CDR2 SYDVKM.